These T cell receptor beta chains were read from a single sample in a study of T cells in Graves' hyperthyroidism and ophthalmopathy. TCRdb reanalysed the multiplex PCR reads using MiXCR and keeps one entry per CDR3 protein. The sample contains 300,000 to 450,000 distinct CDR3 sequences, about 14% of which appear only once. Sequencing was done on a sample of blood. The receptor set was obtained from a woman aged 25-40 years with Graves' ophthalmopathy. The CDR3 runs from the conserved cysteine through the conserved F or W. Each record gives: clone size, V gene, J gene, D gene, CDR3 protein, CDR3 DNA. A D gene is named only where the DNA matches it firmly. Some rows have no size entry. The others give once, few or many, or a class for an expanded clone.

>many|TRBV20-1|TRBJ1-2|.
CSARSLGTRFDYGYTF
TGCAGTGCTAGGAGTCTGGGGACCCGATTTGACTATGGCTACACCTTC
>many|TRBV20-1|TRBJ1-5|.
CSAQASRPGYYSNQPQHF
TGCAGTGCCCAAGCAAGTCGTCCCGGGTATTATAGCAATCAGCCCCAGCATTTT
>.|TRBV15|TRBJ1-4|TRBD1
CATSSFTGATNEKLFF
TGTGCCACCAGCAGTTTTACAGGGGCAACTAATGAAAAACTGTTTTTT
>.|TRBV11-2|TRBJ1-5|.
CASSGGGPQPQHF
TGTGCCAGCAGCGGGGGGGGACCGCAGCCCCAGCATTTT
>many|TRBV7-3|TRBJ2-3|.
CASSAYSTDTQYF
TGTGCCAGCAGCGCCTACAGCACAGATACGCAGTATTTT
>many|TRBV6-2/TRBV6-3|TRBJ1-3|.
CATKLPSGNTIYF
TGTGCCACGAAGTTGCCGTCTGGAAACACCATATATTTT
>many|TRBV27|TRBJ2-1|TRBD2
CASSLTSGSYNEQFF
TGTGCCAGCAGTTTGACTAGCGGATCCTACAATGAGCAGTTCTTC
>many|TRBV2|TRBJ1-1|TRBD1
CASTENGFGDRVNTEAFF
TGTGCCAGCACCGAAAATGGGTTCGGGGACAGGGTGAACACTGAAGCTTTCTTT
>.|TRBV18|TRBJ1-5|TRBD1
CASSPYVGQGMQPQHF
TGTGCCAGCTCACCATACGTCGGACAGGGCATGCAGCCCCAGCATTTT
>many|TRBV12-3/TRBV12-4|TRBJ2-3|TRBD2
CASSFLAGGGLADTQYF
TGTGCCAGCAGTTTCCTAGCGGGGGGAGGCCTAGCAGATACGCAGTATTTT
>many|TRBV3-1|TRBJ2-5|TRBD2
CASSPWGLVETQYF
TGTGCCAGCAGCCCCTGGGGACTAGTCGAGACCCAGTACTTC
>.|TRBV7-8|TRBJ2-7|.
CASSLAGQPYEQYF
TGTGCCAGCAGCTTAGCAGGACAGCCCTACGAGCAGTACTTC
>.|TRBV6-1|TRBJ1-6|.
CASSEWKYRNSPLHF
TGTGCCAGCAGTGAGTGGAAGTATCGGAATTCACCCCTCCACTTT
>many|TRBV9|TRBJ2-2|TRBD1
CASSEPSGQGNTGELFF
TGTGCCAGCAGCGAGCCCTCGGGACAGGGGAACACCGGGGAGCTGTTTTTT
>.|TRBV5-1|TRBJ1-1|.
CASSLGPESSEAFF
TGCGCCAGCAGCCTGGGGCCTGAGTCTTCTGAAGCTTTCTTT
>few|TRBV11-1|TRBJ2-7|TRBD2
CASSLKSGGLSYEQYF
TGTGCCAGCAGCTTAAAAAGCGGGGGACTATCCTACGAGCAGTACTTC
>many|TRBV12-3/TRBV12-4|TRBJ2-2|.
CASSQGEANTGELFF
TGTGCCAGCAGCCAAGGGGAGGCCAACACCGGGGAGCTGTTTTTT
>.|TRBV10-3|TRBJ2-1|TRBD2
CAISEFDSGGYNEQFF
TGTGCCATCAGTGAGTTCGATAGCGGGGGTTACAATGAGCAGTTCTTC
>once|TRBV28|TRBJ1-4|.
CAHNRVTNEKLFF
TGTGCGCACAACAGGGTCACTAATGAAAAACTGTTTTTT
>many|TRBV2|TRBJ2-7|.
CASSEVSGYYEQYF
TGTGCCAGCAGTGAAGTATCGGGGTACTACGAGCAGTACTTC
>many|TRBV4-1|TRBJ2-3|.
CASSQEVGNTQYF
TGTGCCAGCAGCCAAGAGGTTGGGAATACGCAGTATTTT
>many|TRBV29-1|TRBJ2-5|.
CSVDSLGLETQYF
TGCAGCGTTGATTCGTTGGGGCTGGAGACCCAGTACTTC
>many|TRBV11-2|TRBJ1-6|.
CASSLRSSYNSPLHF
TGTGCCAGCAGCTTAAGGAGCTCCTATAATTCACCCCTCCACTTT
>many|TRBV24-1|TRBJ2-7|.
CATSDFPYEQYF
TGTGCCACCAGTGACTTCCCCTACGAGCAGTACTTC
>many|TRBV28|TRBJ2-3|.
CASSSLGRAGTDTQYF
TGTGCCAGCAGTTCCCTTGGGCGTGCGGGCACAGATACGCAGTATTTT
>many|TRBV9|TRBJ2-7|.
CASSPQGYEQYF
TGTGCCAGCAGCCCCCAGGGCTACGAGCAGTACTTC
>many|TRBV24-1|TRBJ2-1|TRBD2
CATSDLAGGPSSYNEQFF
TGTGCCACCAGTGATTTAGCGGGGGGCCCCAGCTCCTACAATGAGCAGTTCTTC
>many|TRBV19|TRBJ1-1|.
CASQRRGEAFF
TGTGCCAGCCAGAGGAGGGGAGAAGCTTTCTTT
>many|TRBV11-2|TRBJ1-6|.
CASSFIPASRGDNSPLHF
TGTGCCAGCAGCTTTATCCCAGCGTCCAGGGGCGATAATTCACCCCTCCACTTT
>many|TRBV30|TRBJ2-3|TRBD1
CAWKDRGATDTQYF
TGTGCCTGGAAGGACAGGGGAGCGACAGATACGCAGTATTTT
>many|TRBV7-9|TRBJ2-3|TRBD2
CATSPLAGGPDTQYF
TGTGCCACCTCCCCCTTAGCGGGGGGGCCCGATACGCAGTATTTT
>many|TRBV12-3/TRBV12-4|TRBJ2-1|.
CASSKVNEQFF
TGTGCCAGCAGTAAGGTCAATGAGCAGTTCTTC
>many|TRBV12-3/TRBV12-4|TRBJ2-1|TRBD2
CASSLTSGGYNEQFF
TGCGCCAGCAGCTTGACTAGCGGGGGATACAATGAGCAGTTCTTC
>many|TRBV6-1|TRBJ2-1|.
CASTQGLLNEQFF
TGTGCCAGCACTCAGGGACTCCTCAATGAGCAGTTCTTC
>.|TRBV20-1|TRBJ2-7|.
CSAVRDGTYEQYF
TGCAGTGCCGTACGGGACGGCACCTACGAGCAGTACTTC
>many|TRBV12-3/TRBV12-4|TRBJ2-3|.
CASSQNQGPDTQYF
TGTGCCAGCAGTCAAAACCAGGGGCCAGATACGCAGTATTTT
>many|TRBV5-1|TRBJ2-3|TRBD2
CASSGGGRGTDTQYF
TGCGCCAGCAGCGGAGGCGGGAGGGGCACAGATACGCAGTATTTT
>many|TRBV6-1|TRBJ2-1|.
CASRRGGSSYNEQFF
TGTGCCAGCAGGAGAGGGGGGAGCTCCTACAATGAGCAGTTCTTC
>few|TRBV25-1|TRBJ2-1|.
CASMRYNEQFF
TGTGCCAGCATGAGATACAATGAGCAGTTCTTC
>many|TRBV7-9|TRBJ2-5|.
CASSSGTGLREGDETQYF
TGTGCCAGCAGCTCAGGGACCGGACTCCGGGAAGGTGATGAGACCCAGTACTTC
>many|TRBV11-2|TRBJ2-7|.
CASSREASANYEQYF
TGTGCCAGCAGCCGAGAAGCCTCCGCTAACTACGAGCAGTACTTC
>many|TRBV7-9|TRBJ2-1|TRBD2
CASSSLSGGAYNEQFF
TGTGCCAGCAGCTCCCTGAGCGGGGGGGCATACAATGAGCAGTTCTTC
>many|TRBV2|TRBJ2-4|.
CASSDVGFGYIQYF
TGTGCCAGCAGTGATGTGGGATTCGGGTACATTCAGTACTTC
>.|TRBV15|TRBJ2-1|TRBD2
CATSRGLGGVFNEQFF
TGTGCCACCAGCAGAGGCCTCGGGGGGGTTTTCAATGAGCAGTTCTTC
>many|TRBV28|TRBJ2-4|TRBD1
CAITQGASKNIQYF
TGTGCCATCACACAGGGGGCTTCCAAAAACATTCAGTACTTC
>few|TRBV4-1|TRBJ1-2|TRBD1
CASQDRAAFSGYTF
TGCGCCAGCCAGGACAGGGCTGCTTTTAGTGGCTACACCTTC
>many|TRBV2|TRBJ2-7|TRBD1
CASRRDRDIYEQYF
TGTGCCAGCAGGAGGGACAGGGATATATACGAGCAGTACTTC
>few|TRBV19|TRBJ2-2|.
CASSIARELFF
TGTGCCAGTAGTATAGCACGGGAGCTGTTTTTT
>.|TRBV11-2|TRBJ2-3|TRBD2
CASSTRAGLAGVTDTQYF
TGTGCCAGCAGCACCAGAGCTGGACTAGCGGGGGTTACAGATACGCAGTATTTT
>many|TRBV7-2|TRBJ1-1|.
CASSSLGARAFF
TGTGCCAGCAGCTCGCTTGGGGCGAGGGCTTTCTTT
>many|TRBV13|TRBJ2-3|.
CASSLPRPVVEVTDTQYF
TGTGCCAGCAGCTTACCCCGACCGGTGGTGGAGGTCACAGATACGCAGTATTTT
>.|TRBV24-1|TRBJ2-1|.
CATSGGLSYNEQFF
TGTGCCACCAGTGGGGGGCTCTCCTACAATGAGCAGTTCTTC
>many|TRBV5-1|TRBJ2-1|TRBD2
CASSLAGTSGGYNEQFF
TGCGCCAGCAGCTTGGCCGGGACTAGCGGGGGGTACAATGAGCAGTTCTTC
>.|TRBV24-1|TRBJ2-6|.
CATSAHDTGRSSGANVLTF
TGTGCCACCAGTGCACACGATACTGGAAGGAGCTCTGGGGCCAACGTCCTGACTTTC
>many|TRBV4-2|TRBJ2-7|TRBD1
CASCLTPGQGHEQYF
TGTGCCAGCTGCCTTACTCCGGGACAGGGCCACGAGCAGTACTTC